One and the same sample provided the 16 T cell receptor beta chains below, sequenced in a study of blood T cell repertoires in COVID-19 (dated by TCRdb to 2020 to 2021). The library came from the immunoSEQ multiplex PCR assay. TCRdb provides this immuneACCESS table in a form limited to in-frame rearrangements. Some clones are lacking; in checked studies, under half of them reflect an unresolved V gene, and why the rest are absent is not known. Here the sample has around 170,000 clones; more than 70% occur a single time. The top ten clonotypes cover 5.5% to 8% of the sample. The sample taken for sequencing was peripheral blood. Receptors originate from a middle-aged man with active or convalescent COVID-19.

The gene calls are TRBV9 and TRBJ2-2; no definite D call. The germline V gene encodes CDR1 SGDLS and CDR2 YYNGEE. The CDR3 loop spans 14 amino acids. Trimming removed 0 bases from V and 4 bases from J, with 7 bases in between. The CDR3 nucleotides are TGTGCCAGCAGCGTAGCTACGAGCACCGGGGAGCTGTTTTTT. As protein: CASSVATSTGELFF.

The chain combines TRBV7-2 with TRBJ2-5; perhaps TRBD1 as D (6 bases). CDR3 length equals 16 residues. Germline CDR1 SGHTA, CDR2 FQGNSA. With 3 bases removed from V and 6 bases from J, the gap between germline ends came to 20 bases. The CDR3 protein is CASSFKTGTLVQTQYF. CDR3 in DNA: TGTGCCAGCAGCTTCAAAACCGGGACATTGGTTCAGACCCAGTACTTC.

The chain uses TRBV9 and TRBJ2-2; 7 bases line up with TRBD2. This CDR3 is 16 amino acids long. Germline CDR1 SGDLS, CDR2 YYNGEE. V was pared by 0 bases and J by 3 bases, with 5 bases of the junction left unmatched. As DNA, the CDR3 is TGTGCCAGCAGCGTAGGGGATAGCGGGTACACCGGGGAGCTGTTTTTT. Translated, it gives CASSVGDSGYTGELFF. Supplemented by reference TRBV9 and TRBJ2-2, the full variable domain reads DSGVTQTPKHLITATGQRVTLRCSPRSGDLSVYWYQQSLDQGLQFLIQYYNGEERAKGNILERFSAQQFPDLHSELNLSSLELGDSALYFCASSVGDSGYTGELFFGEGSRLTVL.

The rearrangement joins TRBV7-2 to TRBJ2-7, with a tentative D call TRBD1 (6 bases). The V and J ends lost 5 bases and 5 bases respectively, with 16 bases between them. The CDR3 spans 14 residues. In germline, CDR1 is SGHTA, CDR2 FQGNSA. The CDR3: CASSLGQKLDEQYF. The CDR3 nucleotides are TGTGCCAGCAGCCTTGGACAGAAATTAGACGAGCAGTACTTC. Drawing the rest from reference TRBV7-2 and TRBJ2-7, the complete variable domain is GAGVSQSPSNKVTEKGKDVELRCDPISGHTALYWYRQSLGQGLEFLIYFQGNSAPDKSGLPSDRFSAERTGGSVSTLTIQRTQQEDSAVYLCASSLGQKLDEQYFGPGTRLTVT.

The count of this clone is one. The rearrangement uses TRBV7-2 and TRBJ2-3; 8 bases are shared with TRBD2. Germline assignment: CDR1 SGHTA and CDR2 FQGNSA. After removal of 4 bases from V and 4 bases from J, the junction contained 4 bases not matched to a gene. The CDR3 covers 14 residues. CDR3 in DNA: TGTGCCAGCAGCTCTAGGACTAGCTCAGATACGCAGTATTTT. Translated: CASSSRTSSDTQYF.

This clone showed up just once. The gene calls are TRBV11-3 and TRBJ1-2; 7 bases are a match to TRBD1. The CDR3 covers 15 residues. With 5 bases clipped from V and 7 bases from J, the junction kept 13 bases outside the gene matches. Germline CDR1 reads SGHNT; CDR2 reads YENEEA. As DNA, the CDR3 is TGTGCCAGCAGCCCAGGGGGACCCGTGTTCTCTGGCTACACCTTC. Translating it yields CASSPGGPVFSGYTF.

This clone appeared once. This chain uses TRBV6-2 or TRBV6-3 with TRBJ1-6; D gene ambiguous. V lost 6 bases and J 10 bases, leaving 13 bases between the germline ends. The length of the CDR3 is 13 residues. Germline-derived CDR1 and CDR2 are MNHEY and SVGEGT. In DNA form, the CDR3 reads TGTGCCAGCAGCCTCGACATATCATCACCCCTCCACTTT. Its translation: CASSLDISSPLHF.

This clone was seen a handful of times. The gene calls are TRBV5-1 and TRBJ2-7; 7 bases align to TRBD1. V lost 3 bases and J lost 2; bases outside the gene matches: 8. This CDR3 has 15 amino acids. CDR1 and CDR2 (germline): SGHRS, YFSETQ. The CDR3 here is CASSYDREQTYEQYF. CDR3 DNA: TGCGCCAGCAGCTATGACAGGGAGCAAACCTACGAGCAGTACTTC.

This chain joins TRBV11-2 and TRBJ2-7; D might be TRBD2 (5 bases). The CDR3 runs to 14 residues. V lost 1 base, J lost 4 bases, and 11 bases lay in between. CDR1 is SGHAT, CDR2 FQNNGV, per germline. The CDR3 coding sequence is TGTGCCAGCAGCTTAGGATTAGGAGGTTACGAGCAGTACTTC. It yields the protein CASSLGLGGYEQYF.

V usage is TRBV19 and J usage is TRBJ2-3; TRBD2 agrees at 10 bases. CDR3 length: 19 residues. J lost 1 base, V lost 0 bases, and 10 bases had no gene match. In germline, CDR1 is LNHDA, CDR2 SQIVND (reference sequence). CDR3 bases: TGTGCCAGTAGTATAGATGTAGCGGGGGGTCTTCCTGGCACAGATACGCAGTATTTT. Protein: CASSIDVAGGLPGTDTQYF.

V usage is TRBV29-1 and J usage is TRBJ1-1; a weak D match, TRBD1 (5 bases). The CDR3 totals 15 residues. CDR1 and CDR2 (germline): SQVTM, ANQGSEA. Trimming stripped 6 bases from V and 1 base from J, with 18 bases between. The CDR3 protein is CSVTLVGRENTEAFF. In DNA form, the CDR3 reads TGCAGCGTGACCCTAGTTGGCAGGGAGAACACTGAAGCTTTCTTT. Drawing the rest from reference TRBV29-1 and TRBJ1-1, the complete variable domain is SAVISQKPSRDICQRGTSLTIQCQVDSQVTMMFWYRQQPGQSLTLIATANQGSEATYESGFVIDKFPISRPNLTFSTLTVSNMSPEDSSIYLCSVTLVGRENTEAFFGQGTRLTVV.

CDR3 in DNA: TGCGCCAGCAGCTTGGGACAGGGAGAATGGAACACTGAAGCTTTCTTT. Protein: CASSLGQGEWNTEAFF. The chain uses TRBV5-1 and TRBJ1-1; TRBD1 matches at 7 bases. The CDR3 sequence is 16 residues long. In germline, CDR1 is SGHRS, CDR2 YFSETQ. After removal of 0 bases from V and 1 base from J, the junction contained 6 bases not matched to a gene.

V is TRBV7-2 and J is TRBJ2-3; D gene unclear. Germline assignment: CDR1 SGHTA and CDR2 FQGNSA. V was clipped by 3 bases and J by 2 bases, with 3 bases between them. The CDR3 is 12 amino acids. The DNA for the CDR3 is TGTGCCAGCAGCTTCTACACAGATACGCAGTATTTT. This translates into CASSFYTDTQYF.

The CDR3 DNA reads TGTGCCAGCAGCCTCCGCGGACAGGGGGCTCTCGAGCAGTACTTC. Its translation: CASSLRGQGALEQYF. The chain carries TRBV13 and TRBJ2-7, with TRBD1 matching over 11 bases. After removal of 5 bases from V and 6 bases from J, the junction contained 9 bases not matched to a gene. The CDR3 spans 15 residues. CDR1 PRHDT and CDR2 FYEKMQ come from the germline V gene (reference sequence).

This chain uses TRBV5-1 with TRBJ2-7; D perhaps matches TRBD1 (5 bases). The germline V gene has CDR1 SGHRS and CDR2 YFSETQ. The CDR3 runs 15 residues. The V gene lost 4 bases and the J gene lost 5 bases, with 19 bases spanning the gap. The CDR3 reads CASSPAVGAPNEQYF. The DNA of the CDR3 is TGCGCCAGCAGCCCAGCAGTAGGGGCGCCAAACGAGCAGTACTTC.

This clone occurred a few times. This chain links TRBV7-2 with TRBJ2-3, with D uncertain. Per the germline V gene, CDR1 is SGHTA and CDR2 is FQGNSA. V lost 2 bases, J lost 0 bases, and 6 bases lay in between. This CDR3 contains 14 residues. The CDR3 DNA is TGTGCCAGCAGCTTACTAATTAGCACAGATACGCAGTATTTT. Translating it yields CASSLLISTDTQYF.